This TCR beta chain was profiled in a study of T cells in localized non-small cell lung cancer. The CDR3 has 14 residues. Germline loops: CDR1 SGHDT, CDR2 YYEEEE. V lost 4 bases and J lost 4; bases outside the gene matches: 6. Turning to this clone: Its antigen is unidentified.

Study results and caveats: A median of about 50 clones ranked among the top 100 in tumor appeared in adjacent lung. Adjacent uninvolved lung tissue had the highest T cell clonality, exceeding tumor. With higher T cell density in blood came longer overall survival. The tumor had only one region sequenced, so heterogeneity remains possible.

The table came from immunoSEQ multiplex PCR; TCRdb's copy has only in-frame clones and leaves some out. The sample holds about 24,000 clones; under 90% are singletons and the top ten take about a fifth. The receptor's source is a man aged 35-75 years with stage I squamous cell lung carcinoma. This sequence joins TRBV5-6 and TRBJ2-3, with 7 bases lining up with TRBD2. Sequenced material: peripheral blood, taken before any cancer treatment. The CDR3 sequence: CASSVRGFPDTQYF. The DNA of the CDR3 is TGTGCCAGCAGCGTGCGGGGGTTCCCAGATACGCAGTATTTT.